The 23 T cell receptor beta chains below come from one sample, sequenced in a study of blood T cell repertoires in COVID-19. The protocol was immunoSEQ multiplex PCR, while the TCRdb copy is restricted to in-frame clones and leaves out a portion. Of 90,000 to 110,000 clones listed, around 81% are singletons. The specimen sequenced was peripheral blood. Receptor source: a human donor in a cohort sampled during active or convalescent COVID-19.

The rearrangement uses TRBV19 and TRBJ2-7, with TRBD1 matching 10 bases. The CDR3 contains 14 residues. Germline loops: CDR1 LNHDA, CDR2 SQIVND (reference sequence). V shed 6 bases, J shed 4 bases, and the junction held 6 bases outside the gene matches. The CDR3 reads CASRPGQGRYEQYF. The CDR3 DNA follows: TGTGCCAGTAGACCGGGACAGGGGAGGTACGAGCAGTACTTC.

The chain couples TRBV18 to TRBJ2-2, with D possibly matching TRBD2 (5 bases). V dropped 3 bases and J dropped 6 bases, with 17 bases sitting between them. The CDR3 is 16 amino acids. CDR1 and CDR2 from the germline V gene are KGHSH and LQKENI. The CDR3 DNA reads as TGTGCCAGCTCACCGGTAAGCGCAGGAGCGGCCGGGGAGCTGTTTTTT. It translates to CASSPVSAGAAGELFF.

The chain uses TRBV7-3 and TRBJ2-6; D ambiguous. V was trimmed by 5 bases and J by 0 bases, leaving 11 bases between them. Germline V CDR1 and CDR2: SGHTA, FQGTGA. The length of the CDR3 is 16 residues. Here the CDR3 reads CASSPTSHSGANVLTF. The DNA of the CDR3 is TGTGCCAGCAGCCCCACATCACACTCTGGGGCCAACGTCCTGACTTTC.

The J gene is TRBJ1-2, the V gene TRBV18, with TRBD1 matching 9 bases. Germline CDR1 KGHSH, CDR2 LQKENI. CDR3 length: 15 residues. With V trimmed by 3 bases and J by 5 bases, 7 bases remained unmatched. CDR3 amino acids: CASSPDRGRNYGYTF. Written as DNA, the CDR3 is TGTGCCAGCTCACCGGACAGGGGTAGGAATTATGGCTACACCTTC. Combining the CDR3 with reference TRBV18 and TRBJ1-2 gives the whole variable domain NAGVMQNPRHLVRRRGQEARLRCSPMKGHSHVYWYRQLPEEGLKFMVYLQKENIIDESGMPKERFSAEFPKEGPSILRIQQVVRGDSAAYFCASSPDRGRNYGYTFGSGTRLTVV.

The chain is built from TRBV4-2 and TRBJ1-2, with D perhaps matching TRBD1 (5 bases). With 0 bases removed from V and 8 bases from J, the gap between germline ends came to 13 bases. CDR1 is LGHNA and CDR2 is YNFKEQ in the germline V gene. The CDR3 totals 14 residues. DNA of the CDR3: TGTGCCAGCAGCCAAGACGGGGACTTCATAGGCTACACCTTC. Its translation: CASSQDGDFIGYTF.

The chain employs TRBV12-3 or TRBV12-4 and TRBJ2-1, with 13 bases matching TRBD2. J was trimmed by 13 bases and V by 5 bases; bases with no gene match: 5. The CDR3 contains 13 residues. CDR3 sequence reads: CASSAGTSGNQFF. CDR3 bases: TGTGCCAGCAGTGCCGGGACTAGCGGGAATCAGTTCTTC.

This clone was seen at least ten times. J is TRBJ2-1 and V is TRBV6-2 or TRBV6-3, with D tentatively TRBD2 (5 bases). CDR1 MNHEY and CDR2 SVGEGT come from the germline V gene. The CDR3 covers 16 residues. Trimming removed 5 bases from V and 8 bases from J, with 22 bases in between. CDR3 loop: CASSPSSSPRRDEQFF. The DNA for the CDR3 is TGTGCCAGCAGTCCCTCTTCTAGCCCCCGGCGTGATGAGCAGTTCTTC.

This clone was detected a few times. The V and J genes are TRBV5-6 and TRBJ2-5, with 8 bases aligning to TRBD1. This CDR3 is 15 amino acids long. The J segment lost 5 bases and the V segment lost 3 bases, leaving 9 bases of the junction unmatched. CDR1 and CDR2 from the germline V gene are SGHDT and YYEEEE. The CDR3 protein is CASSSAGGARETQYF. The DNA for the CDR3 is TGTGCCAGCAGCTCGGCAGGGGGCGCACGGGAGACCCAGTACTTC.

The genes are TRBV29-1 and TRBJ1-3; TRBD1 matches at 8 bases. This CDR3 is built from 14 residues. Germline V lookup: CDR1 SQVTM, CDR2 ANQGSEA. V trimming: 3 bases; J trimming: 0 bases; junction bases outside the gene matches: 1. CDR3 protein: CSVDTGGSGNTIYF. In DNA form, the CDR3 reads TGCAGCGTTGATACAGGGGGCTCTGGAAACACCATATATTTT.

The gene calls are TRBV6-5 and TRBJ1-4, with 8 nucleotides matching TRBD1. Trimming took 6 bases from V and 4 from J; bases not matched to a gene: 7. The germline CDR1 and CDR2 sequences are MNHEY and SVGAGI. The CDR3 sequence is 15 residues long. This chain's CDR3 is CASRPQGARNEKLFF. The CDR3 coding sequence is TGTGCCAGCAGGCCTCAGGGGGCTCGTAATGAAAAACTGTTTTTT.

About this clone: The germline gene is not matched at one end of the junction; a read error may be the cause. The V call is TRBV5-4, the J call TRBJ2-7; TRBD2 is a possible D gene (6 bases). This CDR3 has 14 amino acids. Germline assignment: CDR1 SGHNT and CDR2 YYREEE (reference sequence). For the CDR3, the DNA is TGTGCCAGCAGGCCGGCGGGGCCGGAGGTCTACCCTATTTTC. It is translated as CASRPAGPEVYPIF.

CDR3 in DNA: TGCGCCAGCGGGGCAGGGGATGCTGGGGCCAACGTCCTGACTTTC. Translated: CASGAGDAGANVLTF. This chain connects TRBV5-1 to TRBJ2-6, with a possible D match to TRBD1 (6 bases). Trimming took off 7 bases at V and 2 bases at J, with 13 bases between the two ends. CDR3 length: 15 residues. Germline V lookup: CDR1 SGHRS, CDR2 YFSETQ.

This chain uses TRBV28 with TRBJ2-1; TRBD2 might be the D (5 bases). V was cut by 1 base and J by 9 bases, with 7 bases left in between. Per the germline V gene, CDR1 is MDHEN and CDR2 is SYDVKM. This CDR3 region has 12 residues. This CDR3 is CASSLSAGEQFF. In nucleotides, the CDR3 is TGTGCCAGCAGTTTATCGGCGGGTGAGCAGTTCTTC.

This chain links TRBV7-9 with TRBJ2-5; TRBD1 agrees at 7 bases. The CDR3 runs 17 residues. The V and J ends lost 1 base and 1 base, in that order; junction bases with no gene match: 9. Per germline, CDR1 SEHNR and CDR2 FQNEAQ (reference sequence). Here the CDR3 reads CASSLGGRGSPQETQYF. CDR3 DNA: TGTGCCAGCAGCTTAGGGGGCAGGGGGTCCCCCCAAGAGACCCAGTACTTC.

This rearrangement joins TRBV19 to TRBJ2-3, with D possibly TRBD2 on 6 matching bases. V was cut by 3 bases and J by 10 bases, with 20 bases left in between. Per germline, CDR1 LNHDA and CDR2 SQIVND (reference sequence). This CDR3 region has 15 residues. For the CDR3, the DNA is TGTGCCAGTAGTATCGACGGGAGCGGGTCTGGGGCGCAGTATTTT. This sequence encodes CASSIDGSGSGAQYF.

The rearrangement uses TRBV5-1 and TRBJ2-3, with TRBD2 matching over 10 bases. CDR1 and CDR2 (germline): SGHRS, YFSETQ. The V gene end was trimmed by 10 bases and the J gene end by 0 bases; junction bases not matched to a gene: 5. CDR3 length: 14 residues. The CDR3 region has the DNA TGCGCCGTCCGGACTAGCGGTAGCACAGATACGCAGTATTTT. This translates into CAVRTSGSTDTQYF.

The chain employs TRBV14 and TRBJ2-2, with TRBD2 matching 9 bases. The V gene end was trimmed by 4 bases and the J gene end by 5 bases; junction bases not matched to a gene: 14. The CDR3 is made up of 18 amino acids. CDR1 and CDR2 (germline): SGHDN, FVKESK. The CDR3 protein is CASSLTPWREGRTGELFF. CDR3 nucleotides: TGTGCCAGCAGCCTCACCCCCTGGCGGGAGGGGCGTACCGGGGAGCTGTTTTTT.

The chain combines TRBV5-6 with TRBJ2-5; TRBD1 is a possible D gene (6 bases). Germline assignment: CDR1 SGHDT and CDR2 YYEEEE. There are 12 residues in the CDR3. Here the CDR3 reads CATGRDQETQYF. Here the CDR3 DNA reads TGTGCGACAGGCCGGGACCAAGAGACCCAGTACTTC.

CDR3 coding DNA: TGTGCCAGCAGCCCTGCGGGGGGACTCTTCTTCGAGCAGTACTTC. It specifies CASSPAGGLFFEQYF. This rearrangement joins TRBV7-9 to TRBJ2-7; 8 nucleotides line up with TRBD2. The V gene end was trimmed by 5 bases and the J gene end by 6 bases; junction bases not matched to a gene: 12. CDR1 and CDR2 (germline): SEHNR, FQNEAQ (reference sequence). This CDR3 region has 15 residues.

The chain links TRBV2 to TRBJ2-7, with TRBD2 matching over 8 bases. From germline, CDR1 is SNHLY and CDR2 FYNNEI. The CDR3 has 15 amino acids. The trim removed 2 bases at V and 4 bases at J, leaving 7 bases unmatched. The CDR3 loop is CASSETPLAAYEQYF. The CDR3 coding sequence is TGTGCCAGCAGTGAAACCCCACTAGCGGCTTACGAGCAGTACTTC.

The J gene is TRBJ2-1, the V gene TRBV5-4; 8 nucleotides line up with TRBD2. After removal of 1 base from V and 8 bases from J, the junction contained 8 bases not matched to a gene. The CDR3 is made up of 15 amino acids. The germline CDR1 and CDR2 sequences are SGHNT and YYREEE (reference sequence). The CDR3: CASSLRGGPSYEQFF. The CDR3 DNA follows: TGTGCCAGCAGCTTGCGGGGGGGCCCTTCTTATGAGCAGTTCTTC.

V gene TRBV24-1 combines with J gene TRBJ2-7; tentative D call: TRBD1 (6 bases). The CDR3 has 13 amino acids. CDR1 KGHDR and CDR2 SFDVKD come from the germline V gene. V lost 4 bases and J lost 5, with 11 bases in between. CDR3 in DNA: TGTGCCACCAGTGACACAGGGTTCCACGAGCAGTACTTC. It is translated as CATSDTGFHEQYF.

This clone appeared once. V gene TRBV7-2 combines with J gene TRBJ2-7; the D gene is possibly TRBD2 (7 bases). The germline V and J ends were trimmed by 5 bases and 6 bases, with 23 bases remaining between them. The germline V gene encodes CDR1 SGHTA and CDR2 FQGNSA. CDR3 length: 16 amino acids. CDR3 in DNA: TGTGCCAGCAGCCCCCGCTCGCGGGGGCCCCCGGGCGAGCAGTACTTC. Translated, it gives CASSPRSRGPPGEQYF. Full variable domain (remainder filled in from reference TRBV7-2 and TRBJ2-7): GAGVSQSPSNKVTEKGKDVELRCDPISGHTALYWYRQSLGQGLEFLIYFQGNSAPDKSGLPSDRFSAERTGGSVSTLTIQRTQQEDSAVYLCASSPRSRGPPGEQYFGPGTRLTVT.